The 32 T cell receptor beta chains given below trace back to one sample, sequenced in a study of T cells after yellow fever vaccination. TCRdb re-called the 5' RACE reads with MiXCR, one entry per CDR3 protein. The repertoire holds hundreds of thousands of distinct CDR3 sequences, with about 19% as singletons. Specimen: PBMCs, collected before the yellow fever booster vaccination. These receptors were obtained from a man in his late teens or twenties who received the YFV17D yellow fever vaccine.

The V gene is TRBV5-1, the J gene TRBJ2-5, with D maybe TRBD2 (7 bases). The V gene lost 0 bases and the J gene lost 1 base, with 13 bases spanning the gap. This CDR3 has 16 residues. Per the germline V gene, CDR1 is SGHRS and CDR2 is YFSETQ. CDR3 sequence reads: CASSLVRGASQETQYF. The CDR3 nucleotides are TGCGCCAGCAGCTTGGTACGGGGGGCTTCCCAAGAGACCCAGTACTTC.

This clonotype was seen a handful of times. The CDR3 DNA reads as TGTGCCAGCAGCCAAAGGACACAGAACACTGAAGCTTTCTTT. This gives the protein CASSQRTQNTEAFF. This rearrangement joins TRBV3-1 to TRBJ1-1; the D gene is possibly TRBD1 (5 bases). CDR1 and CDR2 from the germline V gene are LGHDT and YNNKEL (reference sequence). V lost 2 bases and J lost 1, with 8 bases in between. This CDR3 is 14 amino acids long.

In its sample, this clonotype was seen a few times. The gene calls are TRBV4-1 and TRBJ2-6; TRBD1 matches at 8 bases. J lost 0 bases, V lost 5 bases, and 6 bases had no gene match. There are 17 residues in the CDR3. The germline V gene has CDR1 MGHRA and CDR2 YSYEKL. The CDR3 DNA sequence: TGCGCCAGCAGCACCGGGACAGGCAGCTCTGGGGCCAACGTCCTGACTTTC. This translates into CASSTGTGSSGANVLTF.

This clonotype was counted a few times. The chain links TRBV6-2 or TRBV6-3 to TRBJ2-5, with 9 positions matching TRBD2. The V gene end was trimmed by 5 bases and the J gene end by 5 bases; junction bases not matched to a gene: 6. Germline V gene data show CDR1 as MNHEY and CDR2 as SVGEGT. The CDR3 totals 14 residues. The CDR3 reads CASSTWTSAETQYF. CDR3 DNA sequence: TGTGCCAGCAGTACCTGGACTAGCGCGGAGACCCAGTACTTC.

The chain employs TRBV6-5 and TRBJ2-2; D is possibly TRBD2 (6 bases). The germline V and J ends were trimmed by 2 bases and 7 bases, with 14 bases remaining between them. Germline V CDR1 and CDR2: MNHEY, SVGAGI. The CDR3 length is 15 residues. CDR3 in DNA: TGTGCCAGCAGTTACCGGGACTCGGGGGACGGGGAGCTGTTTTTT. This translates into CASSYRDSGDGELFF.

This clonotype was detected only a few times. V and J are TRBV6-6 and TRBJ2-1, with D maybe TRBD1 (6 bases). Germline V lookup: CDR1 MNHNY, CDR2 SVGAGI (reference sequence). V was shortened by 6 bases and J by 3 bases, with 15 bases between the two germline ends. The CDR3 consists of 15 residues. The CDR3 nucleotides read TGTGCCAGCAGCCAGGGGCCTGGTAACTACAATGAGCAGTTCTTC. It translates to CASSQGPGNYNEQFF.

The V call is TRBV4-1, the J call TRBJ1-1; no clear D gene. The V end was cut by 3 bases, the J end by 3 bases, with 14 bases between. The CDR3 contains 15 residues. CDR1 is MGHRA and CDR2 is YSYEKL in the germline V gene. The CDR3 nucleotides read TGCGCCAGCAGCCATCCCGGACGGAACTACACTGAAGCTTTCTTT. This sequence encodes CASSHPGRNYTEAFF.

This clonotype was detected ten times or more. The chain employs TRBV2 and TRBJ2-5; 8 positions agree with TRBD2. This CDR3 contains 12 residues. Germline CDR1 SNHLY, CDR2 FYNNEI. The V and J ends lost 8 bases and 4 bases, in that order; junction bases with no gene match: 3. The CDR3 here is CASDGRAETQYF. The CDR3 coding sequence is TGTGCCAGCGACGGGAGGGCAGAGACCCAGTACTTC.

V gene TRBV29-1 combines with J gene TRBJ2-5; tentative D call: TRBD1 (7 bases). Germline values: CDR1 SQVTM, CDR2 ANQGSEA. This CDR3 has 14 amino acids. V was trimmed by 3 bases and J by 1 base, leaving 12 bases between them. The CDR3 coding sequence is TGCAGCGTTGACCGGCAGGGGGGCCAAGAGACCCAGTACTTC. Translating it yields CSVDRQGGQETQYF.

The rearrangement joins TRBV6-5 to TRBJ1-1, with D possibly being TRBD1 (5 bases). Germline CDR1 is MNHEY and CDR2 is SVGAGI. This CDR3 has 12 residues. V was shortened by 4 bases and J by 8 bases, with 11 bases between the two germline ends. The CDR3 reads CASSFEGREAFF. CDR3 sequence (DNA): TGTGCCAGCAGTTTCGAGGGGCGAGAAGCTTTCTTT.

The chain has TRBV11-2 and TRBJ2-5, with D uncertain. CDR3 length: 14 residues. The V gene lost 5 bases and the J gene lost 9 bases, with 19 bases spanning the gap. Germline V gene sequence: CDR1 SGHAT, CDR2 FQNNGV. In DNA, the CDR3 is TGTGCCAGCAGCCAGTTAATAGTCGGCCCATCCCAGTACTTC. It encodes CASSQLIVGPSQYF.

This clonotype was observed at least ten times. The chain carries TRBV10-3 and TRBJ2-7, with TRBD1 as a possible D gene (5 bases). The length of the CDR3 is 12 residues. CDR1 is ENHRY, CDR2 SYGVKD, per germline. V lost 2 bases to trimming and J lost 7 bases, with 9 bases between them. The CDR3 loop reads CAISEGALEQYV. In nucleotides, the CDR3 is TGTGCCATCAGTGAGGGGGCGCTTGAGCAGTACGTC.

V usage is TRBV20-1 and J usage is TRBJ1-6; tentatively, D is TRBD1 (5 bases). Germline loops: CDR1 DFQATT, CDR2 SNEGSKA (reference sequence). The CDR3 covers 14 residues. Deletions cut 5 bases from V and 3 bases from J, with 11 bases between. CDR3 DNA sequence: TGCAGTGCTTCCCACGACAGCTATAATTCACCCCTCCACTTT. Translation gives CSASHDSYNSPLHF.

Here the CDR3 reads CSAPPSGGAFKFF. In nucleotides, the CDR3 is TGCAGTGCCCCTCCTAGCGGGGGGGCCTTCAAGTTCTTC. The J gene is TRBJ2-1, the V gene TRBV20-1; 12 bases map to TRBD2. Germline V CDR1 and CDR2: DFQATT, SNEGSKA (reference sequence). This CDR3 comprises 13 residues. The V gene end was trimmed by 6 bases and the J gene end by 14 bases; junction bases not matched to a gene: 11.

This clonotype was counted a few times. The chain links TRBV20-1 to TRBJ2-1, with 9 bases that match TRBD2. With 6 bases clipped from V and 2 bases from J, the junction kept 5 bases outside the gene matches. CDR3 length: 14 residues. Germline V CDR1 and CDR2: DFQATT, SNEGSKA (reference sequence). The CDR3 DNA reads TGCAGTGCGGATATAGCGGGGGCCTACAATGAGCAGTTCTTC. This gives the protein CSADIAGAYNEQFF.

This clonotype was counted between two and nine times. V gene TRBV9 combines with J gene TRBJ1-2, with 7 nucleotides matching TRBD1. Germline lookup yields CDR1 SGDLS and CDR2 YYNGEE. V lost 0 bases to trimming and J lost 8 bases; unmatched junction nucleotides: 7. The CDR3 consists of 14 residues. DNA of the CDR3: TGTGCCAGCAGCGTAGCGAGGGGGCCGGGAGGCTACACCTTC. Its translation: CASSVARGPGGYTF.

The chain couples TRBV24-1 to TRBJ2-1; the D gene could be TRBD1 or TRBD2 (7 bases each). The germline V gene encodes CDR1 KGHDR and CDR2 SFDVKD. V dropped 4 bases and J dropped 7 bases, with 19 bases sitting between them. This CDR3 has 16 residues. In DNA form, the CDR3 reads TGTGCCACCAGTGACCTCCCGGGGAGGGGGCAAAATGAGCAGTTCTTC. It encodes CATSDLPGRGQNEQFF.

V and J are TRBV27 and TRBJ1-6, with D hard to call. V was pared by 9 bases and J by 10 bases, with 19 bases between. Per germline, CDR1 MNHEY and CDR2 SMNVEV (reference sequence). The CDR3 loop spans 14 amino acids. DNA of the CDR3: TGTGCCAGTTCCTCGGGAGAAGTTTGGTCACCCCTCCACTTT. It translates to CASSSGEVWSPLHF.

This sequence joins TRBV4-3 and TRBJ2-5, with 11 nucleotides matching TRBD2. The germline V gene encodes CDR1 LGHNA and CDR2 YSLEER. The junction had 9 bases not matched to a gene; V was cut back by 0 bases and J by 9 bases. This CDR3 has 16 amino acids. CDR3 in DNA: TGCGCCAGCAGCCAAGAGCCGCCCACTAGCGGGGGCTCCCAGTACTTC. This sequence encodes CASSQEPPTSGGSQYF.

This clonotype turned up a few times. This chain links TRBV23-1 with TRBJ1-5, with TRBD1 matching 8 bases. TRBV23-1 is sorted into the ORF group, with uncertain function. With 0 bases clipped from V and 6 bases from J, the junction kept 7 bases outside the gene matches. The CDR3 runs to 16 residues. The CDR3 sequence: CASSQSPWQGAQPQHF. In nucleotides, the CDR3 is TGCGCCAGCAGTCAATCCCCCTGGCAGGGGGCTCAGCCCCAGCATTTT.

This clonotype was observed a few times. This chain links TRBV4-3 with TRBJ2-3; 9 nucleotides line up with TRBD2. V lost 0 bases, J lost 5 bases, and 12 bases stayed unmatched. Germline assignment: CDR1 LGHNA and CDR2 YSLEER. The CDR3 runs 18 residues. DNA for the CDR3: TGCGCCAGCAGCCAAGATCGGTTGGGCGGGGGGGCGATAGATACGCAGTATTTT. Protein: CASSQDRLGGGAIDTQYF.

There are a few counts of this clonotype. The chain employs TRBV4-2 and TRBJ2-1; TRBD2 aligns across 8 bases. Unmatched junction bases numbered 8, after V lost 1 base and J lost 6 bases. The germline CDR1 and CDR2 sequences are LGHNA and YNFKEQ. The CDR3 spans 16 residues. This chain's CDR3 is CASSQGPGGAGNEQFF. The DNA for the CDR3 is TGTGCCAGCAGCCAAGGCCCCGGGGGGGCAGGCAATGAGCAGTTCTTC.

The CDR3 DNA follows: TGTGCCAGGAGCACAGGGGGCTATAATTCACCCCTCCACTTT. Its translation: CARSTGGYNSPLHF. The rearrangement links TRBV11-3 to TRBJ1-6, with TRBD1 matching 8 bases. The length of the CDR3 is 14 residues. Germline CDR1 and CDR2: SGHNT and YENEEA. V lost 9 bases, J lost 3 bases, and 4 bases stayed unmatched.

J is TRBJ2-5 and V is TRBV5-1, with no clear D. Per germline, CDR1 SGHRS and CDR2 YFSETQ. Deletions cut 4 bases from V and 4 bases from J, with 17 bases between. The CDR3 length is 15 residues. CDR3 in amino acids: CASSPSGIFGETQYF. The CDR3 DNA reads as TGCGCCAGCAGCCCCTCAGGAATCTTTGGAGAGACCCAGTACTTC.

In DNA form, the CDR3 reads TGTGCCAGTAGTGTAACGTGGACAGGGGGCTCCTACGAGCAGTACTTC. This gives the protein CASSVTWTGGSYEQYF. The J gene is TRBJ2-7, the V gene TRBV19; 10 nucleotides match TRBD1. CDR1 and CDR2 (germline): LNHDA, SQIVND (reference sequence). CDR3 size: 16 residues. The V segment lost 5 bases and the J segment 0 bases; nucleotides outside the gene matches: 7.

V is TRBV7-2 and J is TRBJ2-2; D is unresolved. CDR1 is SGHTA and CDR2 is FQGNSA in the germline V gene. Trimming left V 5 bases short and J 5 bases short, with 9 bases between. CDR3 size: 13 residues. The CDR3 here is CASSLVRTGELFF. The CDR3 DNA reads TGTGCCAGCAGCCTTGTCAGGACCGGGGAGCTGTTTTTT.

V gene TRBV5-6 combines with J gene TRBJ2-3; 9 positions agree with TRBD1. The CDR3 has 14 amino acids. CDR1 is SGHDT and CDR2 is YYEEEE in the germline V gene. V lost 5 bases to trimming and J lost 5 bases; unmatched junction nucleotides: 6. The CDR3 protein is CASSLGQGIDTQYF. The CDR3 nucleotides read TGTGCCAGCAGTCTCGGACAGGGGATAGATACGCAGTATTTT. Supplemented by reference TRBV5-6 and TRBJ2-3, the full variable domain reads DAGVTQSPTHLIKTRGQQVTLRCSPKSGHDTVSWYQQALGQGPQFIFQYYEEEERQRGNFPDRFSGHQFPNYSSELNVNALLLGDSALYLCASSLGQGIDTQYFGPGTRLTVL.

In regard to this clonotype: A read error may produce the germline difference seen at one junction end. The rearrangement links TRBV4-2 to TRBJ2-1; D is ambiguous. Germline V gene lookup returns CDR1 LGHNA and CDR2 YNFKEQ. CDR3 length: 17 residues. CDR3 in amino acids: CASSQELGLDNIDEQLF. CDR3 DNA sequence: TGTGCCAGCAGCCAAGAGTTAGGGCTAGATAATATCGATGAGCAGCTCTTC.

The chain combines TRBV5-6 with TRBJ1-5; a possible D gene is TRBD1 (5 bases). The ends were cut back, 2 bases at V and 7 bases at J, with 16 bases in the middle. This CDR3 spans 15 amino acids. Germline V gene lookup returns CDR1 SGHDT and CDR2 YYEEEE. This chain's CDR3 is CASSFYPGEGQPQHF. CDR3 sequence (DNA): TGTGCCAGCAGCTTCTACCCGGGGGAAGGCCAGCCCCAGCATTTT. The variable domain in full, with the rest retrieved from reference TRBV5-6 and TRBJ1-5, is DAGVTQSPTHLIKTRGQQVTLRCSPKSGHDTVSWYQQALGQGPQFIFQYYEEEERQRGNFPDRFSGHQFPNYSSELNVNALLLGDSALYLCASSFYPGEGQPQHFGDGTRLSIL.

This clonotype was recorded a few times. V usage is TRBV10-1 and J usage is TRBJ2-3; D unresolved. CDR1 is WNHNN and CDR2 is SYGVQD in the germline V gene (reference sequence). This CDR3 has 13 residues. Trimming removed 4 bases at V and 3 bases at J, with 8 bases between. The CDR3 DNA is TGCGCCAGCAGTGGCGTCCTAACAGATACGCAGTATTTT. This translates into CASSGVLTDTQYF.

The chain uses TRBV18 and TRBJ1-5; weak D call: TRBD1 (5 bases). V lost 3 bases and J lost 1, with 16 bases in between. The CDR3 is 17 residues long. Germline-derived CDR1 and CDR2 are KGHSH and LQKENI. The CDR3 sequence is CASSPGGSGRSNQPQHF. CDR3 nucleotides: TGTGCCAGCTCACCTGGGGGTTCGGGACGGAGCAATCAGCCCCAGCATTTT.

V and J are TRBV20-1 and TRBJ1-5; D is unresolved. Germline CDR1 and CDR2: DFQATT and SNEGSKA (reference sequence). V lost 0 bases and J lost 3, with 15 bases in between. This CDR3 comprises 16 residues. In nucleotides, the CDR3 is TGCAGTGCTAGAGATTGGGCGTCGGATGACAATCAGCCCCAGCATTTT. Protein sequence: CSARDWASDDNQPQHF.